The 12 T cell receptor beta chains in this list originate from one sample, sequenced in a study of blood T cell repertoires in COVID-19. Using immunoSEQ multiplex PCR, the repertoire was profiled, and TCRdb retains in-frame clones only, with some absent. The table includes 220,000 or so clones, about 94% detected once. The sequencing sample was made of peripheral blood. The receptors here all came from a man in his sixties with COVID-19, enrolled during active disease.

CDR3 loop: CATSRGTGTGGVEQYF. For the CDR3, the DNA is TGTGCCACCAGCAGGGGAACCGGGACAGGGGGCGTCGAGCAGTACTTC. This sequence joins TRBV15 and TRBJ2-7; 12 positions match TRBD1. CDR3 length: 16 amino acids. Losses at the gene ends were 3 bases for V and 6 bases for J; bases not matched to a gene: 9. In germline, CDR1 is LNHNV, CDR2 YYDKDF (reference sequence). The variable domain in full, completed from reference TRBV15 and TRBJ2-7, reads DAMVIQNPRYQVTQFGKPVTLSCSQTLNHNVMYWYQQKSSQAPKLLFHYYDKDFNNEADTPDNFQSRRPNTSFCFLDIRSPGLGDTAMYLCATSRGTGTGGVEQYFGPGTRLTVT.

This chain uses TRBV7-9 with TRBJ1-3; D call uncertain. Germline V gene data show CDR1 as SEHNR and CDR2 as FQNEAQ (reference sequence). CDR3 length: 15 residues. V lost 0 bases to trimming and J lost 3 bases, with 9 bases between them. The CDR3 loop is CASSLAEVLGNTIYF. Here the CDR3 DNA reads TGTGCCAGCAGCTTAGCCGAGGTTCTTGGAAACACCATATATTTT.

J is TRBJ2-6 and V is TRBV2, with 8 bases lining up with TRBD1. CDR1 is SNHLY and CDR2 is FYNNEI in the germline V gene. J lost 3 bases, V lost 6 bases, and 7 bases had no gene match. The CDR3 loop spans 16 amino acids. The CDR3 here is CASREDRAGGANVLTF. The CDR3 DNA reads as TGTGCCAGCAGAGAGGACAGGGCAGGTGGGGCCAACGTCCTGACTTTC.

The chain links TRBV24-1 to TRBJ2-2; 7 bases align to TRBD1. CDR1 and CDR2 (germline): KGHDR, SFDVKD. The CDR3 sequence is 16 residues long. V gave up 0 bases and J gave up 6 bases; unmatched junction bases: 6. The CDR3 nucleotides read TGTGCCACCAGTGATTTGCCGGGACAGAATCCCGGGGAGCTGTTTTTT. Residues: CATSDLPGQNPGELFF.

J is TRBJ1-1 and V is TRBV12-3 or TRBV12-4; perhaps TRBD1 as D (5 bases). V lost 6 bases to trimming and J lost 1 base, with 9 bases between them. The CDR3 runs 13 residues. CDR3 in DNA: TGTGCCAGCAGCCGAACAGGGAACACTGAAGCTTTCTTT. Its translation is CASSRTGNTEAFF.

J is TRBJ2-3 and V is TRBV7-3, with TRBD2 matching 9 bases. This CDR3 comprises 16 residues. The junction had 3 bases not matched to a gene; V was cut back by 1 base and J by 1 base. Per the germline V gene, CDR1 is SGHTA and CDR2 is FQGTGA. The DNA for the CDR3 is TGTGCCAGCAGCTTAAACGGCGGGAGGGGCACAGATACGCAGTATTTT. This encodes CASSLNGGRGTDTQYF.

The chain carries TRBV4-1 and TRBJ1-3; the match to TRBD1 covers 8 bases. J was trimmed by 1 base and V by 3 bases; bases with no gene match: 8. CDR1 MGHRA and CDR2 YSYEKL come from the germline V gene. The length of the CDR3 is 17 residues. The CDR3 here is CASSQSGQGLSGNTIYF. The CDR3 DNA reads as TGCGCCAGCAGCCAGAGTGGACAGGGTTTGTCTGGAAACACCATATATTTT.

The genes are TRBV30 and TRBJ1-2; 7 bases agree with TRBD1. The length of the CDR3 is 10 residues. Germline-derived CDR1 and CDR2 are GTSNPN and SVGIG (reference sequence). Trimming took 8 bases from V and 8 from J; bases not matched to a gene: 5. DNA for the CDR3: TGTGCCCAGGGGGATTCGGGCTACACCTTC. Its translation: CAQGDSGYTF.

The chain's CDR3 is CASSPQRDYNSPLHF. The CDR3 region has the DNA TGTGCCAGCAGCCCACAGAGGGACTATAATTCACCCCTCCACTTT. The chain links TRBV11-2 to TRBJ1-6, with D unresolved. CDR3 length: 15 amino acids. Germline V gene sequence: CDR1 SGHAT, CDR2 FQNNGV. V dropped 5 bases and J dropped 3 bases, with 11 bases sitting between them.

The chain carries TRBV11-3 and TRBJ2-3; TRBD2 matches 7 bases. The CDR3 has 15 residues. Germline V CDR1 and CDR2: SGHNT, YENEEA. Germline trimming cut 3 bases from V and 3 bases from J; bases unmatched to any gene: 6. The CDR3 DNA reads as TGTGCCAGCAGCTTGCGGAGCGGGGTTACAGATACGCAGTATTTT. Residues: CASSLRSGVTDTQYF.

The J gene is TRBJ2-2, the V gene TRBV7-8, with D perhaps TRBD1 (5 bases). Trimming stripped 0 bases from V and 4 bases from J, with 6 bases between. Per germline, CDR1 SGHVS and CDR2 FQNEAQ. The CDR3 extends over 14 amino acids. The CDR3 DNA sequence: TGTGCCAGCAGCTTAGCCAGGGCCACCGGGGAGCTGTTTTTT. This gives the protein CASSLARATGELFF.

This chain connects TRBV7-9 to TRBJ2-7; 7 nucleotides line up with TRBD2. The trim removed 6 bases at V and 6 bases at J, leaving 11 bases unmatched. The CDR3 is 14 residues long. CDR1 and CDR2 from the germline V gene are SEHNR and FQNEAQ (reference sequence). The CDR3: CASRRIGTIGEQYF. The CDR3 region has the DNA TGTGCCAGCAGGAGAATTGGGACTATTGGCGAGCAGTACTTC.